This record covers a single TCR beta chain. These data originate in a study of blood T cell repertoires in COVID-19. Study-level information: PBMCs, B-cell-depleted T cells, or T cells provided the cDNA or gDNA that made up the material.

Some clones are missing from TCRdb's copy, which holds only in-frame ones; the method was immunoSEQ multiplex PCR. The data contain over 200,000 clones, 65% to 85% of them singletons. The receptor's source is a man aged 40-49 years with active or convalescent COVID-19. The sample was peripheral blood.

The CDR3 spells CASMQRIYGYTF. In DNA form, the CDR3 reads TGTGCCAGCATGCAGAGGATCTATGGCTACACCTTC. V and J are TRBV6-5 and TRBJ1-2; no reliable D call. Germline assignment: CDR1 MNHEY and CDR2 SVGAGI. This CDR3 has 12 amino acids. Trimming removed 7 bases from V and 4 bases from J, with 10 bases in between.